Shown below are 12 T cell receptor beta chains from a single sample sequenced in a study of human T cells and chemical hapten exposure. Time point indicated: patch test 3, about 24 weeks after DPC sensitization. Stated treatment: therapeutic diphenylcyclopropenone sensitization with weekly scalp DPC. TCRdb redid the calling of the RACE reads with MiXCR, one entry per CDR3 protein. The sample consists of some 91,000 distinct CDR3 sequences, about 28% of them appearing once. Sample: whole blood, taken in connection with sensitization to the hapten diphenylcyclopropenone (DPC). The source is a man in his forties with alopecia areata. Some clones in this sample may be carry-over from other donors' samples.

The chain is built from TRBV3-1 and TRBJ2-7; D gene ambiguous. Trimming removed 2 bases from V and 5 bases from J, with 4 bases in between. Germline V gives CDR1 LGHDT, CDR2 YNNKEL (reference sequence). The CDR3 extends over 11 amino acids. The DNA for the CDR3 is TGTGCCAGCAGCCAAAAGGACGAGCAGTACTTC. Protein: CASSQKDEQYF.

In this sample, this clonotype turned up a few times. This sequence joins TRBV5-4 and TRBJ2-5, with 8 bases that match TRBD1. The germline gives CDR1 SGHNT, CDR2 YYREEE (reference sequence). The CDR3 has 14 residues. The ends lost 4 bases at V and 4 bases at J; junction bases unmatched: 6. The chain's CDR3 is CASSGRGPGETQYF. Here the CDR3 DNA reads TGTGCCAGCAGCGGCAGGGGGCCTGGAGAGACCCAGTACTTC.

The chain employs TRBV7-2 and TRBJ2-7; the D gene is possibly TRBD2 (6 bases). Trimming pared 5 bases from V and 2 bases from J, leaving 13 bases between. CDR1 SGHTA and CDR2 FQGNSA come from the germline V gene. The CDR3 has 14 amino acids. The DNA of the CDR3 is TGTGCCAGCAGCCATGGGGGGATAACCTACGAGCAGTACTTC. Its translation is CASSHGGITYEQYF.

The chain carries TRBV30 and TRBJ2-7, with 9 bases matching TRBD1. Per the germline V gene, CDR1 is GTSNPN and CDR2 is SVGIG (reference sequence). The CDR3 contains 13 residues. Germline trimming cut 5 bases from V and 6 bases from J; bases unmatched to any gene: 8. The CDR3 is CAWGRTGVAEQYF. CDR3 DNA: TGTGCCTGGGGCCGGACAGGGGTGGCCGAGCAGTACTTC. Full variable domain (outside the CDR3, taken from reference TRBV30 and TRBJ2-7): SQTIHQWPATLVQPVGSPLSLECTVEGTSNPNLYWYRQAAGRGLQLLFYSVGIGQISSEVPQNLSASRPQDRQFILSSKKLLLSDSGFYLCAWGRTGVAEQYFGPGTRLTVT.

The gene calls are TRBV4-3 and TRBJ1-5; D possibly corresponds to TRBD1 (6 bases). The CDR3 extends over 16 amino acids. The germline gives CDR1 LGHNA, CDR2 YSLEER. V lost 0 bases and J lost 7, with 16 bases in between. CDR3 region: CASSQDSAGAGQPQHF. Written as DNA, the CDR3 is TGCGCCAGCAGCCAAGATTCAGCAGGGGCAGGACAGCCCCAGCATTTT.

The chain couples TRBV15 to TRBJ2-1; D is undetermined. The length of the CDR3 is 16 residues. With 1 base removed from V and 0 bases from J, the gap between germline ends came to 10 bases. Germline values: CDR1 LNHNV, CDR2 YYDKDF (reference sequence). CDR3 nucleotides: TGTGCCACCAGCAGAGTTTTGGTTAGCTCCTACAATGAGCAGTTCTTC. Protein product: CATSRVLVSSYNEQFF.

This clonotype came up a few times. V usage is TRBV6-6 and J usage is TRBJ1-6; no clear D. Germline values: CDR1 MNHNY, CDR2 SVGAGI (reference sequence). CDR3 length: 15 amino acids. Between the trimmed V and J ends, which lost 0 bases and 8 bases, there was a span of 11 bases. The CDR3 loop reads CASSYSTVRDSPLHF. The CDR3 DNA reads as TGTGCCAGCAGTTACTCTACAGTTAGGGATTCACCCCTCCACTTT.

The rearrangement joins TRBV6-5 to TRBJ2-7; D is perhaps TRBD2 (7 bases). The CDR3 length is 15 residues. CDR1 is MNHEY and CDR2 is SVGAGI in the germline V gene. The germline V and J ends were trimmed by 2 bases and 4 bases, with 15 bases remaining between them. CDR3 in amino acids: CASSYGVGGVYEQYF. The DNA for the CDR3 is TGTGCCAGCAGTTACGGGGTAGGGGGGGTTTACGAGCAGTACTTC.

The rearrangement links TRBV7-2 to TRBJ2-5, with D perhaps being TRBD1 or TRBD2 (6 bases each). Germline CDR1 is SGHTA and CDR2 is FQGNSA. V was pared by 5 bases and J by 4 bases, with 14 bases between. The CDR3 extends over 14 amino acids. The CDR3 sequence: CASSPEGGRETQYF. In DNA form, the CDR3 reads TGTGCCAGCAGCCCAGAGGGGGGAAGAGAGACCCAGTACTTC.

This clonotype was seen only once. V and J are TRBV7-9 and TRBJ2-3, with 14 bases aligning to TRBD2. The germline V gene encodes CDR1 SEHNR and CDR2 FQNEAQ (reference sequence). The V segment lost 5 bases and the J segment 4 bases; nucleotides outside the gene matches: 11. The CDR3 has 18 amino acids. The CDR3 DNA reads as TGTGCCAGCAGCCCCCCCCGACTAGCGGGAGGGCCGGCAGATACGCAGTATTTT. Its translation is CASSPPRLAGGPADTQYF.

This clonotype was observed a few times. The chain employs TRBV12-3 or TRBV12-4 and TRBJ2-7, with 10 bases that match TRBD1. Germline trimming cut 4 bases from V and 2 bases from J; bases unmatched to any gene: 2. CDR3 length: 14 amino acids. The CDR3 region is CASSWTGGPYEQYF. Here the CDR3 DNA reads TGTGCCAGCAGTTGGACAGGGGGGCCCTACGAGCAGTACTTC.

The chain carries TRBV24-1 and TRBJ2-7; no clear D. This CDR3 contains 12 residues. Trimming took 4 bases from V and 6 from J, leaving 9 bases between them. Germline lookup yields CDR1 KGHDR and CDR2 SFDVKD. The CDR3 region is CATSDRTSEQYF. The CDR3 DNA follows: TGTGCCACCAGTGACCGGACGTCCGAGCAGTACTTC.